This T cell receptor (beta chain) was found in a study of cytomegalovirus exposure and HLA in healthy donors. Whole-study context: The same platform as the approximately 670 first-cohort repertoires was used for the 95 to 150 validation repertoires, a later analysis reported.

Findings and limits, study-wide: Researchers counted around 150 TCR beta chains as cytomegalovirus-associated. In vitro assays verified that a few CMV-associated chains recognized CMV antigens specifically.

Here immunoSEQ multiplex PCR was the method, and the copy in TCRdb shows in-frame clones only, minus some. Of 150,000 to 200,000 clones listed, about nine tenths were seen once; the top ten hold around 5%. V lost 1 base and J 2 bases, leaving 9 bases between the germline ends. CDR1 and CDR2 from the germline V gene are SGHAT and FQNNGV. This CDR3 comprises 14 residues. Concerning this clone: No antigen is known for it.

Material: PBMCs. This chain links TRBV11-2 with TRBJ2-7; no firm D call. The TCR sequence derives from a woman in her thirties in good health and CMV-seronegative. The CDR3 DNA sequence: TGTGCCAGCAGCTTAGCCACACCCGCCTACGAGCAGTACTTC. It specifies CASSLATPAYEQYF.